This T cell receptor (beta chain) was sequenced during a study of OX40 agonist ivuxolimab in advanced cancers. The overall study: Patients treated during dose escalation were battling hepatocellular carcinoma, melanoma, renal cell or head and neck cancer. Anti-PD-1, anti-PD-L1 or anti-CTLA-4 therapy given earlier was allowed, and about 38% had some. Cohort: around 79% men, mean age approximately 66, aged roughly 20 to 79. Three patients had partial responses: one hepatocellular carcinoma, two cutaneous melanoma.

TCRdb's table, derived via immunoSEQ multiplex PCR, lists solely in-frame clones and lacks some. Here the sample spans 98,000 or so clones, roughly nine tenths being singletons. The origin of this receptor is an adult with an advanced solid tumor such as melanoma, head and neck, liver or kidney cancer. Material: CD4+ or CD8+ T cells sorted from blood, obtained in a trial of the OX40 agonist ivuxolimab.

CDR3 coding DNA: TGTGCCCTGGAAGTGGGGAACACTGAAGCTTTCTTT. Amino acids: CALEVGNTEAFF. The chain recombines TRBV30 with TRBJ1-1; D gene ambiguous. From germline, CDR1 is GTSNPN and CDR2 SVGIG (reference sequence). V was pared by 8 bases and J by 1 base, with 11 bases between. The CDR3 runs to 12 residues.